The 23 T cell receptor beta chains given below trace back to one sample, sequenced in a study of blood T cell repertoires in COVID-19. Generated by immunoSEQ multiplex PCR, the TCRdb table keeps only in-frame clones and is missing some. The sample has about 110,000 clones; approximately 87% are singletons. The material sequenced was peripheral blood. These receptor sequences come from a woman between 50 and 59 years old with acute or convalescent COVID-19.

This rearrangement joins TRBV2 to TRBJ2-3; unclear D gene. CDR1 SNHLY and CDR2 FYNNEI come from the germline V gene. The CDR3 sequence is 12 residues long. V lost 10 bases and J 0 bases, leaving 8 bases between the germline ends. The CDR3: CATRISTDTQYF. The CDR3 DNA is TGTGCCACGCGTATTAGCACAGATACGCAGTATTTT.

V usage is TRBV7-9 and J usage is TRBJ1-1; TRBD1 might be the D (6 bases). Trimming cost V 1 base and J 11 bases, with 11 bases left between them. The germline V gene has CDR1 SEHNR and CDR2 FQNEAQ (reference sequence). CDR3 length: 12 residues. The CDR3 DNA reads as TGTGCCAGCAGCTTAGGGTTTCAGGGGGCTTTCTTT. Its protein product is CASSLGFQGAFF.

This clone was detected only once. This chain uses TRBV11-2 with TRBJ1-5, with 9 bases that match TRBD1. Germline V gene data show CDR1 as SGHAT and CDR2 as FQNNGV. The CDR3 contains 16 residues. J was trimmed by 5 bases and V by 1 base; bases with no gene match: 6. The CDR3 DNA follows: TGTGCCAGCAGCTTAGGAGTAGGGACAGGGCATCAGCCCCAGCATTTT. It yields the protein CASSLGVGTGHQPQHF. Full variable domain (remainder filled in from reference TRBV11-2 and TRBJ1-5): EAGVAQSPRYKIIEKRQSVAFWCNPISGHATLYWYQQILGQGPKLLIQFQNNGVVDDSQLPKDRFSAERLKGVDSTLKIQPAKLEDSAVYLCASSLGVGTGHQPQHFGDGTRLSIL.

V usage is TRBV24-1 and J usage is TRBJ2-1; D may be TRBD1 (6 bases). From germline, CDR1 is KGHDR and CDR2 SFDVKD. The CDR3 runs 18 residues. The V gene lost 0 bases and the J gene lost 5 bases, with 19 bases spanning the gap. CDR3 DNA sequence: TGTGCCACCAGTGATTTGACTCGACAGGCAGAATGGAACAATGAGCAGTTCTTC. This sequence encodes CATSDLTRQAEWNNEQFF.

The chain carries TRBV9 and TRBJ1-2, with a possible D match to TRBD1 (6 bases). Germline loops: CDR1 SGDLS, CDR2 YYNGEE. The CDR3 covers 14 residues. V lost 0 bases to trimming and J lost 2 bases, with 8 bases between them. CDR3 residues: CASSVGRGNYGYTF. The CDR3 region has the DNA TGTGCCAGCAGCGTAGGTAGGGGGAACTATGGCTACACCTTC. Using reference TRBV9 and TRBJ1-2 for the parts outside the CDR3, the full variable domain is DSGVTQTPKHLITATGQRVTLRCSPRSGDLSVYWYQQSLDQGLQFLIQYYNGEERAKGNILERFSAQQFPDLHSELNLSSLELGDSALYFCASSVGRGNYGYTFGSGTRLTVV.

This clone has a single count. This rearrangement joins TRBV12-3 or TRBV12-4 to TRBJ1-2; 7 nucleotides align to TRBD1. Trimming cost V 6 bases and J 4 bases; bases outside gene matches: 5. This CDR3 has 13 residues. The CDR3 region is CASSEGAIYGYTF. The CDR3 DNA follows: TGTGCCAGCAGCGAGGGGGCCATCTATGGCTACACCTTC.

The gene calls are TRBV3-1 (or the pseudogene TRBV3-2) and TRBJ1-2; weak D call: TRBD1 (6 bases). Deletions cut 4 bases from V and 4 bases from J, with 16 bases between. Looked up from germline, CDR1 is LGHDT and CDR2 is YNNKEL (reference sequence). The CDR3 loop spans 15 amino acids. For the CDR3, the DNA is TGTGCCAGCAGCCCCCTTTCCGGGACAAGCTATGGCTACACCTTC. Translating it yields CASSPLSGTSYGYTF.

This clone has only one observation. This sequence joins TRBV12-2 and TRBJ1-1; the D call TRBD1 from the table was never checked on the DNA. TRBV12-2 corresponds to a pseudogene. The CDR3 length is 17 residues. The CDR3 protein is CASRSQGKGEMNTEAFF. CDR3 sequence (DNA): TGTGCAAGTCGCTCACAGGGAAAAGGCGAGATGAACACTGAAGCTTTCTTT.

This chain joins TRBV5-1 and TRBJ1-2, with D tentatively TRBD1 (6 bases). This CDR3 is 13 amino acids long. Germline V gives CDR1 SGHRS, CDR2 YFSETQ. Between the trimmed V and J ends, which lost 3 bases and 4 bases, there was a span of 10 bases. The CDR3 loop reads CASSSGQPYGYTF. CDR3 coding DNA: TGCGCCAGCAGCTCGGGACAACCCTATGGCTACACCTTC.

This clone has ten or more counts. The chain employs TRBV6-1 and TRBJ1-4, with 9 bases lining up with TRBD1. This CDR3 is 15 amino acids long. With V trimmed by 1 base and J by 7 bases, 4 bases remained unmatched. Germline values: CDR1 MNHNS, CDR2 SASEGT. The CDR3 DNA sequence: TGTGCCAGCAGTGAAGGCGGGACAGGGTTTGAAAAACTGTTTTTT. Translated, it gives CASSEGGTGFEKLFF.

The chain has TRBV24-1 and TRBJ1-2, with D possibly TRBD1 on 6 matching bases. V lost 2 bases, J lost 8 bases, and 11 bases lay in between. The CDR3 consists of 13 residues. The germline V gene encodes CDR1 KGHDR and CDR2 SFDVKD. The CDR3 loop is CATSDYQGIGYTF. The CDR3 nucleotides read TGTGCCACCAGTGATTACCAGGGGATCGGCTACACCTTC.

This chain links TRBV3-1 (or the pseudogene TRBV3-2) with TRBJ1-2; D remains ambiguous. V was pared by 0 bases and J by 0 bases, with 8 bases between. The germline V gene has CDR1 LGHDT and CDR2 YNNKEL (reference sequence). The CDR3 extends over 15 amino acids. The CDR3 here is CASSQDALTNYGYTF. The DNA for the CDR3 is TGTGCCAGCAGCCAAGATGCACTTACTAACTATGGCTACACCTTC.

The J gene is TRBJ2-2, the V gene TRBV2; 9 nucleotides align to TRBD1. Trimming cost V 5 bases and J 4 bases; bases outside gene matches: 11. Germline values: CDR1 SNHLY, CDR2 FYNNEI. The CDR3 spans 17 residues. The CDR3 nucleotides are TGTGCCAGCAGTATTACAGGGGGCGAAGTTGGCACCGGGGAGCTGTTTTTT. Encoded protein: CASSITGGEVGTGELFF.

This sequence joins TRBV4-1 and TRBJ2-3, with 7 bases lining up with TRBD2. Germline loops: CDR1 MGHRA, CDR2 YSYEKL. With 0 bases clipped from V and 0 bases from J, the junction kept 12 bases outside the gene matches. This CDR3 contains 19 residues. The CDR3 DNA is TGCGCCAGCAGCCAAGATAAGAGCGGGGCGAGACCCAGCACAGATACGCAGTATTTT. This sequence encodes CASSQDKSGARPSTDTQYF.

This rearrangement joins TRBV6-6 to TRBJ2-4, with 9 bases lining up with TRBD1. V lost 6 bases to trimming and J lost 6 bases; unmatched junction nucleotides: 3. In germline, CDR1 is MNHNY, CDR2 SVGAGI (reference sequence). This CDR3 comprises 13 residues. The CDR3 bases are TGTGCCAGCAGACAGGGGGCAGGAAACATTCAGTACTTC. Amino acids: CASRQGAGNIQYF.

The V and J genes are TRBV5-8 and TRBJ1-5, with a tentative D call TRBD1 (5 bases). The V end lost 4 bases, the J end lost 6 bases, and 17 bases lay between the germline ends. Per germline, CDR1 SGHTS and CDR2 YDEGEE. The CDR3 has 15 amino acids. CDR3 amino acids: CASSPDTLVTQPQHF. The CDR3 DNA follows: TGTGCCAGCAGCCCGGACACTTTGGTGACTCAGCCCCAGCATTTT.

The chain links TRBV2 to TRBJ1-4, with D perhaps TRBD1 (5 bases). Trimming shortened V by 4 bases and J by 1 base, and 10 bases separated the two germline ends. This CDR3 comprises 15 residues. Germline loops: CDR1 SNHLY, CDR2 FYNNEI. The CDR3 is CASSGNRLTNEKLFF. In nucleotides, the CDR3 is TGTGCCAGCAGTGGGAACAGGCTAACTAATGAAAAACTGTTTTTT. The entire variable domain, with the rest obtained from reference TRBV2 and TRBJ1-4, is as follows: EPEVTQTPSHQVTQMGQEVILRCVPISNHLYFYWYRQILGQKVEFLVSFYNNEISEKSEIFDDQFSVERPDGSNFTLKIRSTKLEDSAMYFCASSGNRLTNEKLFFGSGTQLSVL.

This chain uses TRBV13 with TRBJ2-3, with 7 bases identical to TRBD2. The germline CDR1 and CDR2 sequences are PRHDT and FYEKMQ (reference sequence). This CDR3 spans 15 amino acids. The V gene end was trimmed by 4 bases and the J gene end by 2 bases; junction bases not matched to a gene: 6. Written as DNA, the CDR3 is TGTGCCAGCAGCTCGAGAGCGGGGCTCACAGATACGCAGTATTTT. Translated: CASSSRAGLTDTQYF.

The rearrangement uses TRBV5-1 and TRBJ2-1, with TRBD1 identical over 9 bases. This CDR3 region has 15 residues. After removal of 6 bases from V and 5 bases from J, the junction contained 9 bases not matched to a gene. The V gene's germline CDR1 is SGHRS and CDR2 YFSETQ. The CDR3 DNA sequence: TGCGCCAGCATTTCTAATACAGGGGGCCACAATGAGCAGTTCTTC. Its protein is CASISNTGGHNEQFF.

The J gene is TRBJ1-2, the V gene TRBV9, with D maybe TRBD1 (6 bases). Trimming left V 6 bases short and J 5 bases short, with 23 bases between. The CDR3 runs 16 residues. From germline, CDR1 is SGDLS and CDR2 YYNGEE. CDR3 in amino acids: CASTPRGGEGVYGYTF. DNA for the CDR3: TGTGCCAGCACCCCACGGGGGGGCGAAGGGGTGTATGGCTACACCTTC. The variable domain in full, completed from reference TRBV9 and TRBJ1-2, reads DSGVTQTPKHLITATGQRVTLRCSPRSGDLSVYWYQQSLDQGLQFLIQYYNGEERAKGNILERFSAQQFPDLHSELNLSSLELGDSALYFCASTPRGGEGVYGYTFGSGTRLTVV.

The J gene is TRBJ1-1, the V gene TRBV7-3, with TRBD1 matching 7 bases. The ends lost 4 bases at V and 1 base at J; junction bases unmatched: 6. Germline CDR1 and CDR2: SGHTA and FQGTGA. This CDR3 is built from 15 residues. CDR3 bases: TGTGCCAGCAGCTCATACAGGGGCCCGAACACTGAAGCTTTCTTT. It codes for CASSSYRGPNTEAFF.

In DNA, the CDR3 is TGTGCCAGCAGCTTAGGACAGGGAGGCGGACTGTTTTTT. It specifies CASSLGQGGGLFF. The gene calls are TRBV7-2 and TRBJ1-4; 7 bases are a match to TRBD1. This CDR3 region has 13 residues. V was pared by 1 base and J by 13 bases, with 6 bases of the junction left unmatched. Germline CDR1 is SGHTA and CDR2 is FQGNSA.

This chain connects TRBV14 to TRBJ2-7; 8 bases map to TRBD1. The CDR3 covers 15 residues. Per the germline V gene, CDR1 is SGHDN and CDR2 is FVKESK. V shed 4 bases, J shed 6 bases, and the junction held 11 bases outside the gene matches. The CDR3, as DNA: TGTGCCAGCAGCCCTCGCGTAATAACAGGGGGCGAGCAGTACTTC. Its translation: CASSPRVITGGEQYF.